This entry concerns a single T cell receptor beta chain. Its antigen remains undetermined. Base qualities were left out, and no much larger clone turns up one base away. The germline V gene supplies CDR1 MGHRA and CDR2 YSYEKL. V loses 0 bases at its end and J loses 4 bases; junction bases beyond the gene matches: 8. Its CDR3 holds 17 amino acids, cysteine through phenylalanine. Just the 51-base CDR3 DNA is kept, in frame starting at base 1. The sample is drawn from a study of technical replicates of blood from a handful of donors (dated 2017 in TCRdb). Library construction relied on the immunoSEQ multiplex PCR assay. In its TCRdb copy, this immuneACCESS table keeps in-frame sequences only and misses some clones. Where compared with another copy, unresolved V genes explain less than half of these, and the others have no known cause. The sample profile shows approximately 50,000 clones; approximately 95% of them were found once. Of the sample, around 0.4% is held by the ten largest clones.

This receptor was taken from a human donor in good health. The rearranged segments are TRBV4-1 and TRBJ2-1, with 8 bases in between that match TRBD2. Sequencing was performed on T cells isolated from PBMCs. The DNA is TGCGCCAGCAGCCAAGATCTCGTCAGCGGGAGATACAATGAGCAGTTCTTC. It translates to CASSQDLVSGRYNEQFF.